This T cell receptor beta chain was documented in a study of immune characterization of retroperitoneal liposarcoma. TCRdb used MiXCR to reprocess the PCR reads, holding one entry per CDR3 protein. Of more than 10,000 distinct CDR3 sequences listed, around 50% are singletons. The CDR3 is made up of 15 amino acids. The V and J ends lost 5 bases and 4 bases, in that order; junction bases with no gene match: 4. Germline CDR1 and CDR2: MNHNY and SVGAGI (reference sequence). This clonotype originated in a female donor with retroperitoneal liposarcoma. Material for sequencing was tumor tissue. V is TRBV6-6 and J is TRBJ1-4; 10 nucleotides match TRBD1. CDR3 loop: CASSGGQGGNEKLFF. The DNA for the CDR3 is TGTGCCAGCAGTGGAGGACAGGGGGGTAATGAAAAACTGTTTTTT.